One T cell receptor (beta chain) is described in this entry. This entry belongs to a study of molecular identifiers for immune sequencing clone quantification. Sorting selected naive CD8 T cells with a CD8+CD4-CCR7+CD45RA+ phenotype. Using its own MiXCR run on the PCR reads, TCRdb lists one record per CDR3 protein. The repertoire includes hundreds of thousands of distinct CDR3 sequences, around 25% of them detected once, and about 0.84% sits in the top ten. Sequences were obtained from naive CD8+ T cells from blood, with Jurkat cell RNA spiked in. This sample's subset: FACS-sorted CD8+CD4-CCR7+CD45RA+ naive T cells. The sequence came from a human donor in good health. Some libraries in this study had Jurkat cell RNA spiked in.

CDR3 sequence reads: CSARDWEGASDNEQFF. The CDR3 DNA reads TGCAGTGCTAGAGATTGGGAGGGGGCTTCTGACAATGAGCAGTTCTTC. V is TRBV20-1 and J is TRBJ2-1; the D gene could be TRBD1 or TRBD2 (7 bases each). Deletions cut 0 bases from V and 5 bases from J, with 17 bases between. Germline V gene sequence: CDR1 DFQATT, CDR2 SNEGSKA (reference sequence). The CDR3 is 16 residues long.